This entry lists 5 T cell receptor beta chains sequenced from one sample in a study of control samples from healthy donors and cancer patients. Repertoires were generated with immunoSEQ multiplex PCR, while TCRdb's copy carries only in-frame clones and drops some. Of roughly 130,000 clones in the sample, about 93% were seen once. The specimen sequenced was PBMCs. The origin of the receptors is a man aged 50 to 60 with head and neck cancer.

This clone was seen just once. The J gene is TRBJ2-2, the V gene TRBV19; D is uncertain. V was shortened by 7 bases and J by 2 bases, with 8 bases between the two germline ends. Per the germline V gene, CDR1 is LNHDA and CDR2 is SQIVND (reference sequence). This CDR3 has 13 residues. CDR3 sequence: CASIAANTGELFF. Here the CDR3 DNA reads TGTGCCAGTATCGCAGCTAACACCGGGGAGCTGTTTTTT.

The J gene is TRBJ1-1, the V gene TRBV6-5; D ambiguous. Per the germline V gene, CDR1 is MNHEY and CDR2 is SVGAGI. Trimming left V 6 bases short and J 2 bases short, with 13 bases between. CDR3 size: 14 residues. In DNA form, the CDR3 reads TGTGCCAGCAGGGTCGGACCCTCAAACACTGAAGCTTTCTTT. It is translated as CASRVGPSNTEAFF.

This clone was seen only once. The CDR3 is CASSAWDMRAGELFF. CDR3 DNA: TGTGCCAGCTCTGCCTGGGACATGAGGGCCGGGGAGCTGTTTTTT. The chain recombines TRBV7-2 with TRBJ2-2; D may be TRBD1 (6 bases). The germline CDR1 and CDR2 sequences are SGHTA and FQGNSA. V lost 8 bases and J 6 bases, leaving 19 bases between the germline ends. This CDR3 is built from 15 residues.

The chain carries TRBV2 and TRBJ1-2; 9 bases are shared with TRBD1. With 2 bases clipped from V and 6 bases from J, the junction kept 10 bases outside the gene matches. Germline V gene data show CDR1 as SNHLY and CDR2 as FYNNEI. The CDR3 runs to 16 residues. The CDR3 DNA follows: TGTGCCAGCAGTGAACAGAGAGACAGGGGGTTTAATGGCTACACCTTC. Its protein product is CASSEQRDRGFNGYTF.

This chain connects TRBV6-5 to TRBJ2-6; D unresolved. Germline values: CDR1 MNHEY, CDR2 SVGAGI. V was pared by 6 bases and J by 4 bases, with 7 bases between. The CDR3 extends over 13 amino acids. The CDR3, as DNA: TGTGCCAGCAGCAGGTCAGGGGCCAACGTCCTGACTTTC. It is translated as CASSRSGANVLTF.